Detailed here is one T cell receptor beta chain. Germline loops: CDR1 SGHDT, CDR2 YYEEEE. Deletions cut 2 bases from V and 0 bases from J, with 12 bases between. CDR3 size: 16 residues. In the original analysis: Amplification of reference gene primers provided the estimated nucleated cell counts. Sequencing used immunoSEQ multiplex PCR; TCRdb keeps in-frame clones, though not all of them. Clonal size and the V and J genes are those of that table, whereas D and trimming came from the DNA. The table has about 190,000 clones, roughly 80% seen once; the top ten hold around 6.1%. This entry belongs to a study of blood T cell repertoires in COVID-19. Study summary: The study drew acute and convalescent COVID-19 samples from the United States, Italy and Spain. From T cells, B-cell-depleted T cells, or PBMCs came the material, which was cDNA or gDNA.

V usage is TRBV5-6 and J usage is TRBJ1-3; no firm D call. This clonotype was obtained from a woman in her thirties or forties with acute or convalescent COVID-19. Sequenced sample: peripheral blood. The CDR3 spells CASSLPGSFSGNTIYF. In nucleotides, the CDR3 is TGTGCCAGCAGCTTACCAGGTTCCTTCTCTGGAAACACCATATATTTT.